This T cell receptor (beta chain) is drawn from a study of blood T cell repertoires in COVID-19. The wider study: COVID-19 samples, acute and convalescent, were from the United States, Italy and Spain.

CDR3 size: 15 residues. Germline trimming cut 2 bases from V and 2 bases from J; bases unmatched to any gene: 6. Germline CDR1 SGHTA, CDR2 FQGTGA. TCRdb's copy holds only in-frame clones and misses some; the assay was immunoSEQ multiplex PCR. The data show about half a million clones, roughly 85% seen once. The chain couples TRBV7-3 to TRBJ2-7; TRBD2 agrees at 7 bases. The sample comprised peripheral blood. The clonotype comes from a human donor in a cohort sampled during active COVID-19. CDR3 sequence: CASSLGRGSTYEQYF. The DNA for the CDR3 is TGTGCCAGCAGCTTAGGGAGGGGCTCTACCTACGAGCAGTACTTC.